Sequencing of this T cell receptor (beta chain) was carried out in a study of blood T cell repertoires in COVID-19. Original handling: Reference gene primer amplification gave nucleated cell count estimates. The method was immunoSEQ multiplex PCR; TCRdb's version includes in-frame clones alone and lacks a portion of them. The V and J calls and clone size were taken over from that table, and D and trimming were inferred from the DNA. The repertoire holds under 150,000 clones, with more than 65% as singletons. Germline V gene lookup returns CDR1 GTSNPN and CDR2 SVGIG (reference sequence). The V gene end was trimmed by 0 bases and the J gene end by 11 bases; junction bases not matched to a gene: 4. This CDR3 has 13 residues.

The sequenced sample was peripheral blood. The origin of this receptor is an elderly man with acute or convalescent COVID-19. The V gene is TRBV30, the J gene TRBJ2-5, with 12 bases fitting TRBD2. The CDR3 region is CAWSVGLAGMQYF. Written as DNA, the CDR3 is TGTGCCTGGAGTGTAGGACTAGCGGGGATGCAGTACTTC.